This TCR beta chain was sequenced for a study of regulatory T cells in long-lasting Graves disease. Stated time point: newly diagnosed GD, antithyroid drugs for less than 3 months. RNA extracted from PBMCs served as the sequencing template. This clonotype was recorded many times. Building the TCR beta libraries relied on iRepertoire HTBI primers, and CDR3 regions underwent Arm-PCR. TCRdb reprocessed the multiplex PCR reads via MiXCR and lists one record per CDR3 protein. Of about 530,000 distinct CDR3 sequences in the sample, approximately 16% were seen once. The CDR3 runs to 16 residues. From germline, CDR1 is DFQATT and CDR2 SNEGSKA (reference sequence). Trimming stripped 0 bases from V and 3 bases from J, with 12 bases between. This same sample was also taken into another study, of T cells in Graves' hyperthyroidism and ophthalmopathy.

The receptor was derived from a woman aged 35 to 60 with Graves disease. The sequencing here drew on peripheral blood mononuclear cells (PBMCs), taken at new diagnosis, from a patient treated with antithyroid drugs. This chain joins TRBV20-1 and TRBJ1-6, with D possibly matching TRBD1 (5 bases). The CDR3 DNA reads TGCAGTGCTAGAGAGTCCTACAGGATCTATAATTCACCCCTCCACTTT. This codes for CSARESYRIYNSPLHF.